These T cell receptor beta chains were read from a single sample in a study of regulatory T cells in long-lasting Graves disease. TCRdb called the multiplex PCR reads again in MiXCR, with one record for every CDR3 protein. The repertoire includes about 560,000 distinct CDR3 sequences, 15% to 20% of them detected once, and 9.5% to 15% sits in the top ten. The same sample was also used in a study of T cells in Graves' hyperthyroidism and ophthalmopathy.

The input for sequencing was peripheral blood mononuclear cells (PBMCs), taken at new diagnosis, from a patient treated with antithyroid drugs. Source of these receptors: a man aged 18 to 29 with Graves disease. The CDR3 runs from the conserved cysteine through the conserved F or W. The order of the fields is D gene, V gene, clone size, J gene, CDR3 DNA, CDR3 protein. D genes are given only for firm matches. The size field is filled for only some rows; it gives once, few, many or a size class.

TRBD1	TRBV11-2	many	TRBJ2-2	TGTGCCAGCAGCCTCGTTCCGGGACAGCCAACTGGGGAGCTGTTTTTT	CASSLVPGQPTGELFF
TRBD1	TRBV3-1	few	TRBJ1-6	TGTGCCAGCAGCCGGGGACAGGGGATTTCACCCCTCCACTTT	CASSRGQGISPLHF
-	TRBV28	many	TRBJ2-5	TGTGCCAGCAGCCTCCCCGGGGGGCACGAAGAGACCCAGTACTTC	CASSLPGGHEETQYF
-	TRBV5-1	-	TRBJ1-2	TGCGCCAGCAGCTTGGATCTGCCAGGGAATGGCTACACCTTC	CASSLDLPGNGYTF
-	TRBV28	many	TRBJ1-2	TGTGCCAGCAGTTTCCAAGACAGACCCTTTAACTATGGCTACACCTTC	CASSFQDRPFNYGYTF
TRBD2	TRBV7-9	few	TRBJ2-1	TGTGCCAGCAGCCAAGGGACTAGCGGGACCTACAATGAGCAGTTCTTC	CASSQGTSGTYNEQFF
-	TRBV27	-	TRBJ2-7	TGTGCCAGCCGCCCGGGGCTCACCTACGAGCAGTACTTC	CASRPGLTYEQYF
TRBD1	TRBV28	many	TRBJ2-7	TGTGCCAGCAGTTTATATGACGACAGGGGCGAAGGCTACGAGCAGTACTTC	CASSLYDDRGEGYEQYF
TRBD1	TRBV12-3/TRBV12-4	few	TRBJ2-1	TGTGCCAGCACCAACAGGGGAGAGGGGGCGCCTGAGCAGTTCTTC	CASTNRGEGAPEQFF
TRBD2	TRBV7-3	-	TRBJ2-3	TGTGCCAGCAGCTTAGTCGGGACTAGCGGACCTAGCACAGATACGCAGTATTTT	CASSLVGTSGPSTDTQYF
TRBD1	TRBV18	many	TRBJ2-1	TGTGCCAGCAGCCCGGGACAGGGTACCTACAATGAGCAGTTCTTC	CASSPGQGTYNEQFF
-	TRBV7-9	few	TRBJ1-2	TGTGCCAGCAGCTTCGAATCGGGCCCAGGGGAGGGCTACACCTTC	CASSFESGPGEGYTF
TRBD2	TRBV29-1	-	TRBJ2-7	TGCAGCGTGGGACTAGCGGATACCTACGAGCAGTACTTC	CSVGLADTYEQYF
-	TRBV2	many	TRBJ1-2	TGTGCCAGCAGTGAAATTGGACAACCAAACTATGGCTACACCTTC	CASSEIGQPNYGYTF
TRBD2	TRBV2	many	TRBJ2-1	TGTGCCAGCAGTGCGTGGCTAGCGGGCGCTGACTCCTACAATGAGCAGTTCTTC	CASSAWLAGADSYNEQFF
-	TRBV14	many	TRBJ2-2	TGTGCCAGCAGCCAAGTTACCGGGGAGCTGTTTTTT	CASSQVTGELFF
-	TRBV5-1	many	TRBJ1-2	TGCGCCAGCAGCTTACCCGGGACACCGAACTATGGCTACACCTTC	CASSLPGTPNYGYTF
-	TRBV5-8	-	TRBJ2-5	TGTGCCAGCAGCTCGCCGTACGGAGAAAAGACTGAGACCCAGTACTTC	CASSSPYGEKTETQYF
-	TRBV27	many	TRBJ2-3	TGTGCCAGCAGCTCCGGGAACCTTCTTCTGAGGACAGATACGCAGTATTTT	CASSSGNLLLRTDTQYF
-	TRBV27	-	TRBJ1-4	TGTGCCAGCAGTTTGCGTGGGGGGAGAACAACTAATGAAAAACTGTTTTTT	CASSLRGGRTTNEKLFF
-	TRBV6-4	-	TRBJ2-5	TGTGCCAGCAGTTATTCGCGGACCCAAGAGACCCAGTACTTC	CASSYSRTQETQYF
-	TRBV2	many	TRBJ2-1	TGTGCCAGCAGTGAGAGCTACAATGAGCAGTTCTTC	CASSESYNEQFF
-	TRBV14	many	TRBJ2-1	TGTGCCAGCAGCCAAGATAAGCTAGTACTATCCTACAATGAGCAGTTCTTC	CASSQDKLVLSYNEQFF
-	TRBV27	many	TRBJ1-1	TGTGCCAGCAGTTCCCTCGGGGGGGGCGCTGAAGCTTTCTTT	CASSSLGGGAEAFF